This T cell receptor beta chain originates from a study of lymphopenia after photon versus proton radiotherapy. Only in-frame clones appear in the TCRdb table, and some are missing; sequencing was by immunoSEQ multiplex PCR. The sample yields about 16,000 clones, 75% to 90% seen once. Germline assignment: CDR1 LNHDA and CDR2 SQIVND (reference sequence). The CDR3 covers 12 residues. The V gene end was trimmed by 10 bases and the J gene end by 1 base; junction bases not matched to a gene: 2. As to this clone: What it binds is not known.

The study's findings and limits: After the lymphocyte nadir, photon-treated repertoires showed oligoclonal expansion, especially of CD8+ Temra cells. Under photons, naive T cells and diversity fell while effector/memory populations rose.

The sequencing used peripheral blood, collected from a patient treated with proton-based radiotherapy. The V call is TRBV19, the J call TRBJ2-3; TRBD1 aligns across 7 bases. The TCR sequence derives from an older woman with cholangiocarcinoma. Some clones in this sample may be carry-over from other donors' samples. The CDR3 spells CATDRGTDTQYF. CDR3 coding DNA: TGTGCCACTGACAGGGGCACAGATACGCAGTATTTT.